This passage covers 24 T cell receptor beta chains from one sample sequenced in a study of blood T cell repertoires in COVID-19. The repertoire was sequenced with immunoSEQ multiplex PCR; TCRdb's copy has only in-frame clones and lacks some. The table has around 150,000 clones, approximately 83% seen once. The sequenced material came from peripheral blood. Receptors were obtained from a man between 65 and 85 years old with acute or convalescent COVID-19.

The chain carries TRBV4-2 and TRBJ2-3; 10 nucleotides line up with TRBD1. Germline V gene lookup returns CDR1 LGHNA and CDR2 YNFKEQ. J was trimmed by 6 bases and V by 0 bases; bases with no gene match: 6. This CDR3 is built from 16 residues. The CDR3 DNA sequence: TGTGCCAGCAGCCAAGAGACAGGGACAGGGGACGATACGCAGTATTTT. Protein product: CASSQETGTGDDTQYF.

CDR3 loop: CASSLGLARSTDTQYF. CDR3 sequence (DNA): TGCGCCAGCAGCTTGGGACTAGCGCGGAGCACAGATACGCAGTATTTT. The chain combines TRBV5-1 with TRBJ2-3; 8 nucleotides align to TRBD2. This CDR3 spans 16 amino acids. The germline CDR1 and CDR2 sequences are SGHRS and YFSETQ. The ends lost 0 bases at V and 0 bases at J; junction bases unmatched: 3. The full variable domain, its missing parts supplied by reference TRBV5-1 and TRBJ2-3, is KAGVTQTPRYLIKTRGQQVTLSCSPISGHRSVSWYQQTPGQGLQFLFEYFSETQRNKGNFPGRFSGRQFSNSRSEMNVSTLELGDSALYLCASSLGLARSTDTQYFGPGTRLTVL.

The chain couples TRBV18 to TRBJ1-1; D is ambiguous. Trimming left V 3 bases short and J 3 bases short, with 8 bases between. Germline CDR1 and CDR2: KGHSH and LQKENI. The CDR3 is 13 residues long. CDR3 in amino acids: CASSPIVDTEAFF. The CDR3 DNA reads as TGTGCCAGCTCACCGATAGTAGACACTGAAGCTTTCTTT.

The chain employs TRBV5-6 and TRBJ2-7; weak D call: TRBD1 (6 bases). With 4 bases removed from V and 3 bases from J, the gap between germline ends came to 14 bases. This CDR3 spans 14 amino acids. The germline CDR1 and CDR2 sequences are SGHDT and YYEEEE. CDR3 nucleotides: TGTGCCAGCAGCGAGGGAAGGGGGTACTACGAGCAGTACTTC. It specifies CASSEGRGYYEQYF. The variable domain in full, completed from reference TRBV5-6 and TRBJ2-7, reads DAGVTQSPTHLIKTRGQQVTLRCSPKSGHDTVSWYQQALGQGPQFIFQYYEEEERQRGNFPDRFSGHQFPNYSSELNVNALLLGDSALYLCASSEGRGYYEQYFGPGTRLTVT.

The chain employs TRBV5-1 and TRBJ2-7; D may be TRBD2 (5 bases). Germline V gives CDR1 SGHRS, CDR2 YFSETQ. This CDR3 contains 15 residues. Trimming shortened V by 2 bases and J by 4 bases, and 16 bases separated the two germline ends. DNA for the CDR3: TGCGCCAGCAGCTTAGGACTGGCCAGCACTTACGAGCAGTACTTC. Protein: CASSLGLASTYEQYF.

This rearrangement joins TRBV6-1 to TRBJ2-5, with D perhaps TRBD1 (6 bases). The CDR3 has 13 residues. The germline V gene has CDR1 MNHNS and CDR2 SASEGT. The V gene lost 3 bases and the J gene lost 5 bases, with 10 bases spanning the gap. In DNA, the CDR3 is TGTGCCAGCAGTGAGGGGGCCCGGGAGACCCAGTACTTC. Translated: CASSEGARETQYF.

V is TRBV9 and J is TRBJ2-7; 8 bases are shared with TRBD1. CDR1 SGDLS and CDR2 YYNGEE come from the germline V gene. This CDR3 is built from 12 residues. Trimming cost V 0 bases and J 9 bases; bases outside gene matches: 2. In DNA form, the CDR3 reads TGTGCCAGCAGCGTAGGTACAGGGGGGCAGTACTTC. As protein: CASSVGTGGQYF.

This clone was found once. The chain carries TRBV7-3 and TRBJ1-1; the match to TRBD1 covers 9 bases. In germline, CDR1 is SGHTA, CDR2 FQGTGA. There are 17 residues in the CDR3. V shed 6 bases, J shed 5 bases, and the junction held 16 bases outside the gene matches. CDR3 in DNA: TGTGCCAGCAGACTTTCAGGGACAGGGCCCCCTTGGACTGAAGCTTTCTTT. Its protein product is CASRLSGTGPPWTEAFF. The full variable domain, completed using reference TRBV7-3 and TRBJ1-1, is GAGVSQTPSNKVTEKGKYVELRCDPISGHTALYWYRQSLGQGPEFLIYFQGTGAADDSGLPNDRFFAVRPEGSVSTLKIQRTERGDSAVYLCASRLSGTGPPWTEAFFGQGTRLTVV.

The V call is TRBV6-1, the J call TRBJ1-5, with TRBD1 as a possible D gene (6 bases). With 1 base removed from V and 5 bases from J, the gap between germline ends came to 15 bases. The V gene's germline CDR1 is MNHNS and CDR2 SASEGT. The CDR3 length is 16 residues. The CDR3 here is CASSEGGAGAYQPQHF. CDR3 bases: TGTGCCAGCAGTGAAGGGGGAGCAGGGGCCTATCAGCCCCAGCATTTT.

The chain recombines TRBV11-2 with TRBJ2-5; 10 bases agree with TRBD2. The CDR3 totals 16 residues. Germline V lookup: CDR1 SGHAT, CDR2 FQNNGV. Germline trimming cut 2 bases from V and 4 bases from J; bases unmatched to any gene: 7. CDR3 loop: CASSLIASGSAETQYF. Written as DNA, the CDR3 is TGTGCCAGCAGCTTAATAGCTAGCGGGAGTGCAGAGACCCAGTACTTC.

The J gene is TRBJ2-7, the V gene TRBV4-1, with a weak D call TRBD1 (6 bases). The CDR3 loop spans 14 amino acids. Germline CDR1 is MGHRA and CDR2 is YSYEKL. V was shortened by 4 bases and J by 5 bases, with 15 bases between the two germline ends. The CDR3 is CASSRSTGIHEQYF. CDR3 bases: TGCGCCAGCAGCCGGAGTACAGGGATTCACGAGCAGTACTTC.

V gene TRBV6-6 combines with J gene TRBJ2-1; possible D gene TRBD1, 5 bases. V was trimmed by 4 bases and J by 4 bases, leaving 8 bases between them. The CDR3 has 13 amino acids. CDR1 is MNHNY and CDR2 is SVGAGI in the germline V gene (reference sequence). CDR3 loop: CASSSDIYNEQFF. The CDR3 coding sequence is TGTGCCAGCAGTTCGGACATTTACAATGAGCAGTTCTTC.

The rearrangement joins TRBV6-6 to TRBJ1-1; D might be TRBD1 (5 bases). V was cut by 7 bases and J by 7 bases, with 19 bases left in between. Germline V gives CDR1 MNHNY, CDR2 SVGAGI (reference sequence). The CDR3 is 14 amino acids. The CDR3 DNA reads TGTGCCAGCACTTTAGCTGGGGGAGGCAATGAAGCTTTCTTT. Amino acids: CASTLAGGGNEAFF.

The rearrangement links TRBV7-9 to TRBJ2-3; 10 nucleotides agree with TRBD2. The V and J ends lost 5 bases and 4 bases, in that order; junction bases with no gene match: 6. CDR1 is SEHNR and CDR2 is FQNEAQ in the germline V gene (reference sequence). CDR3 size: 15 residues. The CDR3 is CASSELAGVADTQYF. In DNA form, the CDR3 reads TGTGCCAGCAGCGAGCTAGCGGGAGTTGCAGATACGCAGTATTTT. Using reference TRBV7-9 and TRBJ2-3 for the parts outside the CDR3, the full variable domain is DTGVSQNPRHKITKRGQNVTFRCDPISEHNRLYWYRQTLGQGPEFLTYFQNEAQLEKSRLLSDRFSAERPKGSFSTLEIQRTEQGDSAMYLCASSELAGVADTQYFGPGTRLTVL.

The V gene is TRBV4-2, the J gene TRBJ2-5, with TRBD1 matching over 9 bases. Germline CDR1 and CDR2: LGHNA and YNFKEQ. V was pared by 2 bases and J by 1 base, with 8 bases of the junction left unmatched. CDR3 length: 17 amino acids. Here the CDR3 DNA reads TGTGCCAGCAGCCAACCGGGACAGGGAAAGGTCCAAGAGACCCAGTACTTC. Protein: CASSQPGQGKVQETQYF.

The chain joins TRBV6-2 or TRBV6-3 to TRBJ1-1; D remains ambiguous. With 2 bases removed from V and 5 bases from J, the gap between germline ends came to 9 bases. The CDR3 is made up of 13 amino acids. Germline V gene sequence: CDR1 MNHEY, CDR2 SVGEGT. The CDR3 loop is CASSYTPGTEAFF. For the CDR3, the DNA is TGTGCCAGCAGTTACACCCCGGGTACTGAAGCTTTCTTT.

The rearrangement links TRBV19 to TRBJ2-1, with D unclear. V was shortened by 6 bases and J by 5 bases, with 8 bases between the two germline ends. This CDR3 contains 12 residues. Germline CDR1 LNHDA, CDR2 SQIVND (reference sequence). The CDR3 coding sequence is TGTGCCAGTAGGCCACCTAACAATGAGCAGTTCTTC. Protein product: CASRPPNNEQFF.

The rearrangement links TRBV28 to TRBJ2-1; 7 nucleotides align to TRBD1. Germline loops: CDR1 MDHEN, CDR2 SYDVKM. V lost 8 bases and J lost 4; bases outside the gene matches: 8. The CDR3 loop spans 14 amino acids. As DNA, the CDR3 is TGTGCCAGCGAAACAGGGGTAACGTACAATGAGCAGTTCTTC. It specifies CASETGVTYNEQFF.

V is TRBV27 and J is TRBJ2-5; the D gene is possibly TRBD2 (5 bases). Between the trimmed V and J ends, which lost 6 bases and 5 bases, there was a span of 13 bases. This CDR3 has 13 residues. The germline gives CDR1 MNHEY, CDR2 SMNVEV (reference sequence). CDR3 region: CASSISGAETQYF. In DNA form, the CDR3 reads TGTGCCAGCAGCATAAGCGGTGCGGAGACCCAGTACTTC.

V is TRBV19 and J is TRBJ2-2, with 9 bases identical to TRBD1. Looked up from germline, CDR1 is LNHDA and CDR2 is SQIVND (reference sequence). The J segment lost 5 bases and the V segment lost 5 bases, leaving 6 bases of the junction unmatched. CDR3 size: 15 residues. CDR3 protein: CASSPGQGQTGELFF. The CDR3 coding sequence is TGTGCCAGTAGTCCCGGACAGGGGCAAACCGGGGAGCTGTTTTTT. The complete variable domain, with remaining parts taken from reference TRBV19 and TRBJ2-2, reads DGGITQSPKYLFRKEGQNVTLSCEQNLNHDAMYWYRQDPGQGLRLIYYSQIVNDFQKGDIAEGYSVSREKKESFPLTVTSAQKNPTAFYLCASSPGQGQTGELFFGEGSRLTVL.

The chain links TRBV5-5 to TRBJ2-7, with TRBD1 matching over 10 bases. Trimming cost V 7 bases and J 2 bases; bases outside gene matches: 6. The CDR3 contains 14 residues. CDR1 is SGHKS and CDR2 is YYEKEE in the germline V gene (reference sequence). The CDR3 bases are TGTGCCAGCGATCCTGGGACAGGGGCCTACGAGCAGTACTTC. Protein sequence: CASDPGTGAYEQYF. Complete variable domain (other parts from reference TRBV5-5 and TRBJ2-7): DAGVTQSPTHLIKTRGQQVTLRCSPISGHKSVSWYQQVLGQGPQFIFQYYEKEERGRGNFPDRFSARQFPNYSSELNVNALLLGDSALYLCASDPGTGAYEQYFGPGTRLTVT.

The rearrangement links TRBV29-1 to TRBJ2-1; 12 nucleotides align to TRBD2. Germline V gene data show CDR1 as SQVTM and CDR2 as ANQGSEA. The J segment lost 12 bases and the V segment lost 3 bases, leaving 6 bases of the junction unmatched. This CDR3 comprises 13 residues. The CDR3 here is CSVEVASGRVQFF. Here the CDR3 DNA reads TGCAGCGTTGAGGTCGCTAGCGGGAGGGTGCAGTTCTTC.

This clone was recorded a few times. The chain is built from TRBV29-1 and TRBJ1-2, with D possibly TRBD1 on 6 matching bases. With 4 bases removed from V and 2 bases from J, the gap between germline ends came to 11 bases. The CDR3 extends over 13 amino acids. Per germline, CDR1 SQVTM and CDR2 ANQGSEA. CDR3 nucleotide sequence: TGCAGCGTTGGACAGGCCAAGAACTATGGCTACACCTTC. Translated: CSVGQAKNYGYTF.

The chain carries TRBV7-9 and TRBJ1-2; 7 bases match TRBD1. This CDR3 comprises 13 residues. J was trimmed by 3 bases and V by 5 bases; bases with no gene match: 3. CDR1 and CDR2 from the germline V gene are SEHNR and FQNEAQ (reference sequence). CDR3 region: CASSTTGDYGYTF. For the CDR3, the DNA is TGTGCCAGCAGCACTACAGGGGACTATGGCTACACCTTC.